This entry lists 3 T cell receptor beta chains sequenced from one sample in a study of beta chain features in type 1 diabetes. Sequenced material consisted of expressed TCRB transcripts (all of the isolated RNA was reverse transcribed). Assay: immunoSEQ multiplex PCR; the TCRdb copy retains only in-frame clones and omits some. The repertoire includes 310,000 or so clones, approximately 9.9% of them detected once, and approximately 0.016% sits in the top ten. What was sequenced was naive CD4+ T cells from blood. These receptors came from a woman aged 25 to 39 in good health.

The CDR3 sequence: CASTKKVQGAHNEQFF. The CDR3 bases are TGTGCCAGTACGAAGAAAGTTCAGGGGGCCCACAATGAGCAGTTCTTC. The chain combines TRBV19 with TRBJ2-1; 8 bases agree with TRBD1. Per germline, CDR1 LNHDA and CDR2 SQIVND (reference sequence). V shed 7 bases, J shed 5 bases, and the junction held 13 bases outside the gene matches. This CDR3 has 16 residues.

This clone was seen a few times. The chain has TRBV4-3 and TRBJ2-1, with TRBD1 as a possible D gene (6 bases). Trimming cost V 1 base and J 1 base, with 14 bases left between them. Germline-derived CDR1 and CDR2 are LGHNA and YSLEER. This CDR3 spans 17 amino acids. The CDR3 here is CASSQGVLQGSYNEQFF. The CDR3 nucleotides are TGCGCCAGCAGCCAAGGAGTGCTTCAGGGGTCCTACAATGAGCAGTTCTTC.

This clone appeared a few times. The same CDR3 can be traced to other DNA sequences in this sample. This chain links TRBV19 with TRBJ2-2; D is ambiguous. V was trimmed by 6 bases and J by 1 base, leaving 6 bases between them. The V gene's germline CDR1 is LNHDA and CDR2 SQIVND (reference sequence). The CDR3 length is 13 residues. As DNA, the CDR3 is TGTGCCAGTAGCGGTGGGAACACCGGGGAGCTGTTTTTT. Protein sequence: CASSGGNTGELFF. The variable domain in full, with the rest retrieved from reference TRBV19 and TRBJ2-2, is DGGITQSPKYLFRKEGQNVTLSCEQNLNHDAMYWYRQDPGQGLRLIYYSQIVNDFQKGDIAEGYSVSREKKESFPLTVTSAQKNPTAFYLCASSGGNTGELFFGEGSRLTVL.